The 8 T cell receptor beta chains reported below all come from one sample, sequenced in a study of T cell repertoires in cytomegalovirus infection. MiXCR, run by TCRdb on the reads, gives a single entry per CDR3 protein. The table includes about half a million distinct CDR3 sequences, roughly a third detected once. These receptors have no identified antigens. This sample comprised cultured PBMCs, obtained from culture after CMV antigen stimulation. Every receptor here comes from a human donor in good health (CMV status not recorded). Some clones in this sample may be carry-over from other donors' samples.

The rearrangement uses TRBV20-1 and TRBJ2-3; 7 bases are shared with TRBD2. Germline assignment: CDR1 DFQATT and CDR2 SNEGSKA (reference sequence). After removal of 0 bases from V and 4 bases from J, the junction contained 4 bases not matched to a gene. The CDR3 length is 14 residues. The CDR3: CSARDAGASDTQYF. CDR3 nucleotide sequence: TGCAGTGCTAGAGATGCGGGAGCGTCAGATACGCAGTATTTT.

The chain combines TRBV18 with TRBJ1-5; maybe TRBD1 (5 bases). There are 14 residues in the CDR3. CDR1 is KGHSH, CDR2 LQKENI, per germline. Trimming stripped 6 bases from V and 5 bases from J, with 14 bases between. The CDR3 here is CASSVGGSDQPQHF. In nucleotides, the CDR3 is TGTGCCAGCTCCGTGGGGGGGTCCGATCAGCCCCAGCATTTT.

In this sample, this clonotype turned up many times. The rearrangement uses TRBV7-2 and TRBJ1-1; D is unclear. Germline lookup yields CDR1 SGHTA and CDR2 FQGNSA. The CDR3 runs to 15 residues. Trimming removed 5 bases at V and 4 bases at J, with 17 bases between. Here the CDR3 DNA reads TGTGCCAGCAGCCCCAACAGCGAACGGGGCACTGAAGCTTTCTTT. Its translation is CASSPNSERGTEAFF.

The chain has TRBV6-6 and TRBJ2-7; TRBD2 matches 9 bases. Germline CDR1 and CDR2: MNHNY and SVGAGI (reference sequence). Unmatched junction bases numbered 7, after V lost 0 bases and J lost 1 base. There are 17 residues in the CDR3. CDR3 sequence (DNA): TGTGCCAGCAGTTACTCGCGACTAGCGGACCTTTCCTACGAGCAGTACTTC. Translating gives CASSYSRLADLSYEQYF.

The V gene is TRBV7-9, the J gene TRBJ2-1; the match to TRBD2 covers 10 bases. The CDR3 has 16 residues. The V gene end was trimmed by 5 bases and the J gene end by 2 bases; junction bases not matched to a gene: 6. Germline loops: CDR1 SEHNR, CDR2 FQNEAQ (reference sequence). DNA of the CDR3: TGTGCCAGCAGCCTAGGACTAGCGGATCCCTACAATGAGCAGTTCTTC. This sequence encodes CASSLGLADPYNEQFF.

This clonotype was counted only a few times. The chain couples TRBV19 to TRBJ2-2, with D perhaps matching TRBD2 (5 bases). This CDR3 is built from 16 residues. V dropped 3 bases and J dropped 3 bases, with 14 bases sitting between them. The germline CDR1 and CDR2 sequences are LNHDA and SQIVND (reference sequence). The CDR3 nucleotides read TGTGCCAGTAGTATCCTGATAGCGAGGGACACCGGGGAGCTGTTTTTT. It encodes CASSILIARDTGELFF.

This sequence joins TRBV7-9 and TRBJ2-7; D gene uncertain. With 0 bases removed from V and 4 bases from J, the gap between germline ends came to 7 bases. Looked up from germline, CDR1 is SEHNR and CDR2 is FQNEAQ (reference sequence). CDR3 length: 13 amino acids. In DNA form, the CDR3 reads TGTGCCAGCAGCTTAGCGACCCAATACGAGCAGTACTTC. Its translation is CASSLATQYEQYF.

This chain uses TRBV12-3 or TRBV12-4 with TRBJ1-1; 7 bases match TRBD1. The CDR3 totals 14 residues. V shed 5 bases and J 3 bases; nucleotides not matched to a gene: 6. The CDR3 spells CASSLGQEDTEAFF. The CDR3 DNA is TGTGCCAGCAGTCTCGGACAGGAAGACACTGAAGCTTTCTTT.